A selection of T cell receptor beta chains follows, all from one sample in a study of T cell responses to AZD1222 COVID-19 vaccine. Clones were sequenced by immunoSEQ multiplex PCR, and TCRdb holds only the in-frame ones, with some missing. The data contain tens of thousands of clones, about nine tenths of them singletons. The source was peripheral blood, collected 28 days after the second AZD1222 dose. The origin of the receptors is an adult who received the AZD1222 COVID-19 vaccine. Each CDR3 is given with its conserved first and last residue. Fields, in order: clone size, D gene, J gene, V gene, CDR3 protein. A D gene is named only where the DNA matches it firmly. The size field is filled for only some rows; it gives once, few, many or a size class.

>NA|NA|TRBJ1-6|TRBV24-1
CATSDRPDSPLHF
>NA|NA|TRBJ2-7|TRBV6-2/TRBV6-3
CASSPLLRDGTYEQYF
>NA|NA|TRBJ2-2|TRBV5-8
CASSRDLPGELFF
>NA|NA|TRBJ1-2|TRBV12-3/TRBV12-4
CASSFDEESGYTF
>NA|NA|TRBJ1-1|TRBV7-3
CASSLRANTEAFF
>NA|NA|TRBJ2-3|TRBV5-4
CASSTVSGTDTQYF
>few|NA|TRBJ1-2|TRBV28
CASSLLSENYGYTF
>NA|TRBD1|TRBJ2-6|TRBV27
CASSQQGTGANVLTF
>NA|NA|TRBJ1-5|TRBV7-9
CASSFGGGQPQHF
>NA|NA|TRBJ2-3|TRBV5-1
CASSLGGSGTDTQYF
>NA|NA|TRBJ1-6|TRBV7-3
CASSSAAGYGNSPLHF
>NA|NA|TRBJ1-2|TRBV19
CASSIVGRGLGYGYTF
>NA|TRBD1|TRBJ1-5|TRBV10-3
CASTGGRNQPQHF
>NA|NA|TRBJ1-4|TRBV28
CASSQTATNEKLFF
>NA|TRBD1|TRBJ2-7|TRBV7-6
CASSLSPTGGEQYF
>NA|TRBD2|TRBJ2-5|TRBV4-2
CARYGLAGRKQQETQYF
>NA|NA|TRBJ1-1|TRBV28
CASSLLSRRRTEAFF
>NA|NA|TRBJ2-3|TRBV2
CASSKGTAPKGDTQYF
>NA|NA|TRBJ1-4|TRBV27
CASRAATNEKLFF
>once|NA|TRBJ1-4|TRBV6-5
CASSRQGFNEKLFF
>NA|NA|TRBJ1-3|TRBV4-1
CASSPPGESPTIYF
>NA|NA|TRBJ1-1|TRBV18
CASSPRVIGNTEAFF
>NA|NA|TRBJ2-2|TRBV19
CASSPTPNTGELFF
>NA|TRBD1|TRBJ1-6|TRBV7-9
CASSWGTELLGSPLHF